This paragraph reports one TCR beta chain. Its antigen is currently unknown. The sample originates from a study of shared clonotypes between healthy human individuals. As for the study in general: Each donor's CD4 naive and CD4 memory cells filled three plates apiece, CD8 naive two, and CD8 memory one. Study-wide findings and caveats: A few donors shared approximately 5% of their naive CD4 clonotypes.

Naive CD8 cells lacked CD45RO and underwent positive selection for CCR7, leaving out terminally differentiated effector memory CD45RA+ cells. Generated by immunoSEQ multiplex PCR, the TCRdb table keeps only in-frame clones and is missing some. In the table there are approximately 840,000 clones, about 96% of which are singletons. V dropped 2 bases and J dropped 3; count of bases not matched to a gene: 10. The CDR3 has 17 residues. Germline V lookup: CDR1 SGHVS, CDR2 FQNEAQ. Input material: naive CD8+ T cells sorted from blood. The rearrangement uses TRBV7-8 and TRBJ2-5; 9 nucleotides match TRBD2. This TCR was recovered from a man younger than 45 in good health. The CDR3 nucleotides are TGTGCCAGCAGCTTATTCCTTGAGGTAGCGGGGGAAGAGACCCAGTACTTC. Its translation is CASSLFLEVAGEETQYF. The entire variable domain, with the rest obtained from reference TRBV7-8 and TRBJ2-5, is as follows: GAGVSQSPRYKVAKRGQDVALRCDPISGHVSLFWYQQALGQGPEFLTYFQNEAQLDKSGLPSDRFFAERPEGSVSTLKIQRTQQEDSAVYLCASSLFLEVAGEETQYFGPGTRLLVL.